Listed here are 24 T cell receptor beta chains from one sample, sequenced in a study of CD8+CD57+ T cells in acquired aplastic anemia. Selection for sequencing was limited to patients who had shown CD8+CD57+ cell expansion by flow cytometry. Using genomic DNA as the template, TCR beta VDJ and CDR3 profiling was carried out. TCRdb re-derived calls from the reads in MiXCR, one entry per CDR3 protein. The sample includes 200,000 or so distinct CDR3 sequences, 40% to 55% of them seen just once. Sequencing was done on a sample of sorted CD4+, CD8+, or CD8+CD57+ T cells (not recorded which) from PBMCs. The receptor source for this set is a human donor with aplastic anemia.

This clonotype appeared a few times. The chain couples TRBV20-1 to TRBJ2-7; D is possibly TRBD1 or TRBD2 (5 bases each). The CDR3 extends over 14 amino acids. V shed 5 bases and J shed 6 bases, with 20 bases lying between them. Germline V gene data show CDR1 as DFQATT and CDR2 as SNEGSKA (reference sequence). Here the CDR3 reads CSAAAQGDSVEQYF. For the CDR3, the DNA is TGCAGTGCTGCCGCTCAGGGAGATTCGGTCGAGCAGTACTTC.

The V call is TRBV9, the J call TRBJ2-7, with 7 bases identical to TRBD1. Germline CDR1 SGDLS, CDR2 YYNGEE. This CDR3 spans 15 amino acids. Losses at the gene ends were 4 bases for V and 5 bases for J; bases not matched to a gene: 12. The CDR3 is CASSSKTGTANEQYF. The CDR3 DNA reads TGTGCCAGCAGCTCCAAAACCGGGACAGCGAACGAGCAGTACTTC.

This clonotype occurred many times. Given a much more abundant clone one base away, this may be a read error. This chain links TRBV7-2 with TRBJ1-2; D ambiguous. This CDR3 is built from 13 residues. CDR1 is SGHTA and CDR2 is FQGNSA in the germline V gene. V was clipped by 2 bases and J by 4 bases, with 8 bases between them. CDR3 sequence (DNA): TGTGCCAGCAGCTTAAATTACAGCTATGGCTACACCTTC. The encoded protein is CASSLNYSYGYTF.

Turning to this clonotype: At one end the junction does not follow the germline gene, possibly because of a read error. CDR3 nucleotide sequence: TGCGCCAGTAGCTTCAACCGGGGACGATTCACTGAAGCTTTCTTT. Translated, it gives CASSFNRGRFTEAFF. This chain links TRBV5-1 with TRBJ1-1; possible D gene TRBD1, 5 bases. Germline V gene data show CDR1 as SGHRS and CDR2 as YFSETQ. CDR3 length: 15 amino acids.

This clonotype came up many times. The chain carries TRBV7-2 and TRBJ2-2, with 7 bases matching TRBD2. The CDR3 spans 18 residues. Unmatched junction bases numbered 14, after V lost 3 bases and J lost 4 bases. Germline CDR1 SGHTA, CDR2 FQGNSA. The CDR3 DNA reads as TGTGCCAGCAGCTTGGGGTTTGGGACTACGTCAATCACCGGGGAGCTGTTTTTT. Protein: CASSLGFGTTSITGELFF.

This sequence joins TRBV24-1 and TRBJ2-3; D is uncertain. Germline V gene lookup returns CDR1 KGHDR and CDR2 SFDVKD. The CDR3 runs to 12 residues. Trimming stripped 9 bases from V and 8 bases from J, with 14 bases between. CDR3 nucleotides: TGTGCCACCCCCGATTCGCGGCCTACGCAGTATTTT. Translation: CATPDSRPTQYF.

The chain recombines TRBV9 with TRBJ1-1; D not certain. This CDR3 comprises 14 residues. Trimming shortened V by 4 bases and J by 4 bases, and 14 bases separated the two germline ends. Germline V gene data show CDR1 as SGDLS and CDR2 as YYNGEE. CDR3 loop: CASSPTAVGTEAFF. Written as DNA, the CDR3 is TGTGCCAGCAGCCCTACGGCAGTCGGCACTGAAGCTTTCTTT.

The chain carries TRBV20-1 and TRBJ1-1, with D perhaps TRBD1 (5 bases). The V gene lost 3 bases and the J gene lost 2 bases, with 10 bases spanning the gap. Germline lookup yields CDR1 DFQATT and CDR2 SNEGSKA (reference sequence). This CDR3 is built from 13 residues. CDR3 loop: CSARGGVNTEAFF. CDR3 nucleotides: TGCAGTGCTAGGGGGGGGGTCAACACTGAAGCTTTCTTT.

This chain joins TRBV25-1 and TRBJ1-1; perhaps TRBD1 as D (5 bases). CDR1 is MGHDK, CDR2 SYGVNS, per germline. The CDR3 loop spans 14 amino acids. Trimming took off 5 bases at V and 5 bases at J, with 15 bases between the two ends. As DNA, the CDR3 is TGTGCCAGCAGTTCCCGGGGGTTGGGGACTGAAGCTTTCTTT. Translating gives CASSSRGLGTEAFF.

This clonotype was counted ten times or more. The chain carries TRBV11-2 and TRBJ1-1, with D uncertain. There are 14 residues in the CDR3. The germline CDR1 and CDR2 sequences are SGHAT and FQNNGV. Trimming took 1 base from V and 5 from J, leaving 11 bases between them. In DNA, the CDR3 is TGTGCCAGCAGCTTAGTGGCGACAATGACTGAAGCTTTCTTT. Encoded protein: CASSLVATMTEAFF.

The CDR3 DNA is TGCGCCAGCAGCCAAGAGGGTACGGGGACTTACACCCGCACAGATACGCAGTATTTT. Translation: CASSQEGTGTYTRTDTQYF. The gene calls are TRBV4-1 and TRBJ2-3, with a weak D call TRBD2 (6 bases). CDR1 MGHRA and CDR2 YSYEKL come from the germline V gene. The CDR3 extends over 19 amino acids. Trimming took 0 bases from V and 1 from J, leaving 20 bases between them.

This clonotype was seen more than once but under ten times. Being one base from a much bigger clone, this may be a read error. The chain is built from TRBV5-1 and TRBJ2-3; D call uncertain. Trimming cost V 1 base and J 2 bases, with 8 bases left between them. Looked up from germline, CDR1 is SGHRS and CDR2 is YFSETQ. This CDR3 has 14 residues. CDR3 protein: CASSLTNPTDTQYF. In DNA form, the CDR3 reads TGCGCCAGCAGCTTGACTAATCCCACAGATACGCAGTATTTT.

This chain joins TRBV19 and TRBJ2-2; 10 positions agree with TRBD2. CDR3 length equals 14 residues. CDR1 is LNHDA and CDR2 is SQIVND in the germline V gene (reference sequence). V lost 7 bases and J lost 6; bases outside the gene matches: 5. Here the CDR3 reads CASNLAGDAGELFF. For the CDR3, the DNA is TGTGCCAGTAATCTAGCGGGAGACGCCGGGGAGCTGTTTTTT. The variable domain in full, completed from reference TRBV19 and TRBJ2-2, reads DGGITQSPKYLFRKEGQNVTLSCEQNLNHDAMYWYRQDPGQGLRLIYYSQIVNDFQKGDIAEGYSVSREKKESFPLTVTSAQKNPTAFYLCASNLAGDAGELFFGEGSRLTVL.

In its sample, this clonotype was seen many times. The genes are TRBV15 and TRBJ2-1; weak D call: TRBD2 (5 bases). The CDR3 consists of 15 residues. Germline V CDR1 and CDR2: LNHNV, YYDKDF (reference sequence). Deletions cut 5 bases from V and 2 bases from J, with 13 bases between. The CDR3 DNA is TGTGCCACCAGCCTCTCGGGGTTTACCTACAATGAGCAGTTCTTC. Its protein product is CATSLSGFTYNEQFF. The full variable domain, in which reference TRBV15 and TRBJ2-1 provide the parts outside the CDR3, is DAMVIQNPRYQVTQFGKPVTLSCSQTLNHNVMYWYQQKSSQAPKLLFHYYDKDFNNEADTPDNFQSRRPNTSFCFLDIRSPGLGDTAMYLCATSLSGFTYNEQFFGPGTRLTVL.

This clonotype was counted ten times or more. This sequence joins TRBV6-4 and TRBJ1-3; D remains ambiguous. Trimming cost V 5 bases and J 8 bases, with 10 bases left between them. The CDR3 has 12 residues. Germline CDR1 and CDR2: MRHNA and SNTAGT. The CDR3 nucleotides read TGTGCCAGCAGTCGGTGCAAGGACACCATATATTTT. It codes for CASSRCKDTIYF.

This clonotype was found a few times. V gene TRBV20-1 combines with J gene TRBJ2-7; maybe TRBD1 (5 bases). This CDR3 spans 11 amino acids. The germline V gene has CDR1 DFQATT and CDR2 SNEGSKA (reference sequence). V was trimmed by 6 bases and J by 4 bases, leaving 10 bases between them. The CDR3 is CSANQGYEQYF. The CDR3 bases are TGCAGTGCAAATCAGGGATACGAGCAGTACTTC.

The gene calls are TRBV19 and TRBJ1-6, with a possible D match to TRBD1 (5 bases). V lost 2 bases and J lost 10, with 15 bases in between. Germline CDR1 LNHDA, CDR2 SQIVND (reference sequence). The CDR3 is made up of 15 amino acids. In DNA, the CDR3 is TGTGCCAGTAGTATATCGGGACTGGGAGGATCACCCCTCCACTTT. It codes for CASSISGLGGSPLHF.

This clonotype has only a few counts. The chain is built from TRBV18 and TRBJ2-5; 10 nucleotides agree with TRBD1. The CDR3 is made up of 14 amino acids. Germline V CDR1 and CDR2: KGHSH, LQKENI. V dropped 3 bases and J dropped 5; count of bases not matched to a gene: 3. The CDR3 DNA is TGTGCCAGCTCACCCCCGGGACAGGGGGAGACCCAGTACTTC. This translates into CASSPPGQGETQYF.

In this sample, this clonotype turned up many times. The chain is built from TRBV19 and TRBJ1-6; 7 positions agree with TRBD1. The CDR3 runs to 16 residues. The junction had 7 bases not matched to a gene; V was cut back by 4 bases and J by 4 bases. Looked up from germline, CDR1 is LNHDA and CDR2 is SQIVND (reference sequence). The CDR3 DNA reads TGTGCCAGTAGTAGCTACCGACAGGGTTATAATTCACCCCTCCACTTT. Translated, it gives CASSSYRQGYNSPLHF.

In nucleotides, the CDR3 is TGCAGCGTTGGGCAGTATAACACTGAAGCTTTCTTT. Its translation is CSVGQYNTEAFF. The V and J genes are TRBV29-1 and TRBJ1-1; no firm D call. The germline CDR1 and CDR2 sequences are SQVTM and ANQGSEA. The CDR3 loop spans 12 amino acids. V lost 4 bases and J 2 bases, leaving 8 bases between the germline ends.

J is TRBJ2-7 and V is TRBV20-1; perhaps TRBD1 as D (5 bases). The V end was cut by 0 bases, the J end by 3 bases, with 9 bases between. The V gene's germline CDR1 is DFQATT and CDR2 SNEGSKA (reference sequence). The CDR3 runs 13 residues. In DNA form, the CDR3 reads TGCAGTGCTAGAGATACGACAGACTACGAGCAGTACTTC. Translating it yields CSARDTTDYEQYF.

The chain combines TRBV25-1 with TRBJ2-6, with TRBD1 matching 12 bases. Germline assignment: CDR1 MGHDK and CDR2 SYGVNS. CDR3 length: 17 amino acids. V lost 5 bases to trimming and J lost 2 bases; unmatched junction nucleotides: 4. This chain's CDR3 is CASSPGQGAPGANVLTF. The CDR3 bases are TGTGCCAGCAGTCCGGGACAGGGGGCTCCTGGGGCCAACGTCCTGACTTTC.

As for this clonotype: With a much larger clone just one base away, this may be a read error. The CDR3 region is CASSPGGRGSYTF. Here the CDR3 DNA reads TGCGCCAGCAGCCCGGGGGGTCGAGGTAGCTACACCTTC. The chain has TRBV5-1 and TRBJ1-2; maybe TRBD1 (5 bases). V dropped 4 bases and J dropped 9 bases, with 16 bases sitting between them. The CDR3 sequence is 13 residues long. The germline V gene has CDR1 SGHRS and CDR2 YFSETQ.

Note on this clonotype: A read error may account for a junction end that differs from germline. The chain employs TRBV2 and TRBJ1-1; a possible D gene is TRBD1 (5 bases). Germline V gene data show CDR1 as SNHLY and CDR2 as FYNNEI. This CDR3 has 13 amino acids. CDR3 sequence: CASSEEVDTEAFF. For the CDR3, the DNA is TGTGCCAGCAGTGAGGAGGTGGACACTGAGGCTTTCTTT.